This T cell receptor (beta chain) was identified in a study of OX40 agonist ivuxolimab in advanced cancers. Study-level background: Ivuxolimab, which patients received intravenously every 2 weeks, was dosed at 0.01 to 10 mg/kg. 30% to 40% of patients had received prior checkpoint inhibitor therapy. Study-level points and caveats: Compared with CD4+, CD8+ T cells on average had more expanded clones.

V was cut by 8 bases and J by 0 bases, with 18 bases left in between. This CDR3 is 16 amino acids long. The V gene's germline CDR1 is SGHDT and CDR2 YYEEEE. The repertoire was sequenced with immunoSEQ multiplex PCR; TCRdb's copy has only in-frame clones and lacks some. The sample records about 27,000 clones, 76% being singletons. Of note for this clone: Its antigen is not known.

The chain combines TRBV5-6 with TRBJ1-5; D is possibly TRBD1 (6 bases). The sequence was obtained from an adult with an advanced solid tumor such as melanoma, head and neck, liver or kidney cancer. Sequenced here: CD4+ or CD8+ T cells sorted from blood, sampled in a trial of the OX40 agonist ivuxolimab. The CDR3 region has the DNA TGTGCCAGAAGCCCCCAGGACAGCAATAGCAATCAGCCCCAGCATTTT. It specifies CARSPQDSNSNQPQHF. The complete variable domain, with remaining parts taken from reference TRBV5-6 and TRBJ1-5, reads DAGVTQSPTHLIKTRGQQVTLRCSPKSGHDTVSWYQQALGQGPQFIFQYYEEEERQRGNFPDRFSGHQFPNYSSELNVNALLLGDSALYLCARSPQDSNSNQPQHFGDGTRLSIL.